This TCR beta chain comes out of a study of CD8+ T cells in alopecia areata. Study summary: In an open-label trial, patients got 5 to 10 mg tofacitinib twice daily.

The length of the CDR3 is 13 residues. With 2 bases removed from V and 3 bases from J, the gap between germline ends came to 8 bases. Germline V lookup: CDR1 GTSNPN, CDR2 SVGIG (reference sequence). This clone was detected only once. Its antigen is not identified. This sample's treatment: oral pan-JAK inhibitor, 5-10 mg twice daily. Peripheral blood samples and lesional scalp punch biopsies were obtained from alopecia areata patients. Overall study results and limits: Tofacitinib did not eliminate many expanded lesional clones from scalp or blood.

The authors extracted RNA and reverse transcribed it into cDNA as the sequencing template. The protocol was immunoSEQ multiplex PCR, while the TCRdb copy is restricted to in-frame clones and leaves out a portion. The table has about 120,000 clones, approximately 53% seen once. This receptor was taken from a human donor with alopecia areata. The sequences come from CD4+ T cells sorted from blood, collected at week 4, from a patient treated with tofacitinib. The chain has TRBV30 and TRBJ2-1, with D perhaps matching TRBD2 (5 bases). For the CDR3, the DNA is TGTGCCTGGAGTCCTACTAGCTACAATGAGCAGTTCTTC. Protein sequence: CAWSPTSYNEQFF.